A selection of T cell receptor beta chains follows, all from one sample in a study of technical replicates of blood from several donors. Clones were sequenced by immunoSEQ multiplex PCR, and TCRdb holds only the in-frame ones, with some missing. This table holds about 57,000 clones, roughly 95% found once. Material for sequencing was PBMCs. These receptors originate from a human donor in good health. Some clones in this sample may be carry-over from other donors' samples. Each CDR3 is given with its conserved first and last residue. A D gene is named only where the DNA matches it firmly. Not every row has a clone size; where given, it reads once, few, many or a size class.

-	once	TRBV6-5	TRBJ1-1	TGTGCCAGCAGTTACTCCGTGAGTAGCACTGAAGCTTTCTTT	CASSYSVSSTEAFF
TRBD2	-	TRBV6-5	TRBJ2-1	TGTGCCACCCGAAGCGGGAACCTTTACAATGAGCAGTTCTTC	CATRSGNLYNEQFF
-	-	TRBV9	TRBJ1-2	TGTGCCAGCAGCGCCGCCGGGACACCTCTATTAAACTTC	CASSAAGTPLLNF
-	-	TRBV20-1	TRBJ2-1	TGCAGTGCTAGGGCTTACAATGAGCAGTTCTTC	CSARAYNEQFF
-	-	TRBV29-1	TRBJ1-6	TGCAGCGTTGAATTTGGGGGGGATAGGGGGAATTCACCCCTCCACTTT	CSVEFGGDRGNSPLHF
-	-	TRBV6-6	TRBJ2-1	TGTGCCAGCAGTTATAGTACCTACAATGAGCAGTTCTTC	CASSYSTYNEQFF
TRBD2	-	TRBV7-2	TRBJ2-5	TGTGCCAGCAGTCCGACTAGCGGGAACCAAGAGACCCAGTACTTC	CASSPTSGNQETQYF
TRBD1	-	TRBV19	TRBJ1-2	TGTGCCAGTAGTGGAGACAGGGTCTATGGCTACACCTTC	CASSGDRVYGYTF
-	once	TRBV10-3	TRBJ1-2	TGTGCCATCAGTGGTGAACAGGGTTCTTATGGCTACACCTTC	CAISGEQGSYGYTF
-	-	TRBV5-4	TRBJ2-3	TGTGCCAGCAGCTTGTCCTCCGCAGATACGCAGTATTTT	CASSLSSADTQYF
-	-	TRBV5-5	TRBJ2-2	TGTGCCAGCAGTTACTTCCCAACTCTGAACACCGGGGAGCTGTTTTTT	CASSYFPTLNTGELFF
TRBD2	-	TRBV7-6	TRBJ2-3	TGTGCCAGCAGCCGCTTTTCGAGTAGCGGGATGACAGATACGCAGTATTTT	CASSRFSSSGMTDTQYF
-	-	TRBV7-2	TRBJ1-5	TGTGCCAGCAGCCCCACCGGGTCCAGCCCTAATCAGCCCCAGCATTTT	CASSPTGSSPNQPQHF
-	-	TRBV7-9	TRBJ1-6	TGTGCCAGCAGCTTAGGGGAGGACCCCTTCGAGTTTTATAATTCACCCCTCCACTTT	CASSLGEDPFEFYNSPLHF
-	-	TRBV2	TRBJ1-2	TGTGCCAGCAGTAGCCGACAAGCCTCCTATGGCTACACCTTC	CASSSRQASYGYTF
-	-	TRBV12-5	TRBJ2-5	TGTGCTAGTGGTTCGGGGTTGGCCTTTAAAGAGACCCAGTACTTC	CASGSGLAFKETQYF
-	-	TRBV5-3	TRBJ1-2	TGTGCCAGAAGCTTGGCGGCAGGCAGTAGAATCTATGGCTACACCTTC	CARSLAAGSRIYGYTF
-	-	TRBV2	TRBJ1-1	TGTGCCAGTATCCGGGAGTACCTCAACACTGAAGCTTTCTTT	CASIREYLNTEAFF
TRBD2	-	TRBV25-1	TRBJ2-1	TGTGCCAGCAGTGAACTAGCGGGTCCTGACAATGAGCAGTTCTTC	CASSELAGPDNEQFF
TRBD2	-	TRBV16	TRBJ2-3	TGTGCCAGCAGCCCAAGGGGAAGCGGGAGAGGAACTAGCACAGATACGCAGTATTTT	CASSPRGSGRGTSTDTQYF
TRBD1	-	TRBV7-2	TRBJ2-7	TGTGCCAGCAGCTGGGACAGGGAAGGCGAGCAGTACTTC	CASSWDREGEQYF
TRBD1	-	TRBV4-3	TRBJ2-2	TGCGCCAGCAGCCCCACCCGGGACAGGGTCCTGGAGGGCGGGGAGCTGTTTTTT	CASSPTRDRVLEGGELFF
TRBD2	-	TRBV4-1	TRBJ2-5	TGCGCCAGCAGCCAAGGACTAGCGGGACAAGAGACCCAGTACTTC	CASSQGLAGQETQYF
-	-	TRBV7-6	TRBJ1-1	TGTGCCAGCAGCTTAACCACTCGCACAGTGAACACTGAAGCTTTCTTT	CASSLTTRTVNTEAFF
TRBD2	-	TRBV5-4	TRBJ2-3	TGTGCCAGCAGCTTGTATCTAGCGGGAGTAACAGATACGCAGTATTTT	CASSLYLAGVTDTQYF
TRBD2	-	TRBV7-2	TRBJ2-4	TGTGCCAGCAGCTTACAAGCGGGGGGGGTCGGAAACATTCAGTACTTC	CASSLQAGGVGNIQYF
-	few	TRBV4-1	TRBJ1-1	TGCGCCAGCAGCCAAGATTTTGGCAGGGCGATAACTGAAGCTTTCTTT	CASSQDFGRAITEAFF
-	-	TRBV5-1	TRBJ2-7	TGCGCCAGCAGCTTGAGGGCGGGGGCTAGCTACGAGCAGTACTTC	CASSLRAGASYEQYF
-	-	TRBV25-1	TRBJ2-1	TGTGCCAGCAGTGAAAGGAGGGTTCGCAGCTCCTACAATGAGCAGTTCTTC	CASSERRVRSSYNEQFF
TRBD2	-	TRBV5-5	TRBJ2-7	TGTGCCAGCAGCTTCGGGGCTAGCGGGGTTTTTCGGGACGAGCAGTACTTC	CASSFGASGVFRDEQYF
TRBD2	-	TRBV2	TRBJ2-1	TGTGCCAGCAGCCCCGATCTGGGGGGGTACAATGAGCAGTTCTTC	CASSPDLGGYNEQFF
-	once	TRBV6-1	TRBJ1-2	TGTGCCAGCAGTGCTTCGGGTCTTGGCTACACCTTC	CASSASGLGYTF
-	-	TRBV19	TRBJ2-3	TGTGCCAGTAGGAGACAAGGTGTAACAGATACGCAGTATTTT	CASRRQGVTDTQYF
TRBD2	-	TRBV27	TRBJ2-2	TGTGCCAGCAGTTCATACTTAGCGGGAGGGGCGAACACCGGGGAGCTGTTTTTT	CASSSYLAGGANTGELFF
TRBD1	-	TRBV7-9	TRBJ1-2	TGTGCCAGCAGCCCAAGACAGACAGGGATCGGTGGCTACACCTTC	CASSPRQTGIGGYTF
-	-	TRBV7-9	TRBJ1-1	TGTGCCAGCCACAGGGAAGGGGGAGCTTTCTTT	CASHREGGAFF
TRBD1	-	TRBV7-8	TRBJ1-1	TGTGCCAGCAGCTTAGAGGGGCAGGGGGCTAATTTGGACACTGAAGCTTTCTTT	CASSLEGQGANLDTEAFF
TRBD1	-	TRBV6-4	TRBJ1-6	TGTGCCACCGACAGGGGCGCCAGTTCACCCCTCCACTTT	CATDRGASSPLHF
TRBD2	-	TRBV7-2	TRBJ2-5	TGTGCCAGCACTAGATATGGGCGGGGGGAAGAGACCCAGTACTTC	CASTRYGRGEETQYF
TRBD2	-	TRBV4-3	TRBJ2-7	TGCGCCAGCAGCCAGGACCTCGGGACTAGCAGCTACGAGCAGTACTTC	CASSQDLGTSSYEQYF
-	-	TRBV19	TRBJ2-7	TGTGCCAGTAGTCCCGAGCTCCATCCCCACGAGCAGTACTTC	CASSPELHPHEQYF
TRBD2	-	TRBV7-3	TRBJ2-1	TGTGCCAGCAGCTTACCGACTAGCGGGAGGAATGAGCAGTTCTTC	CASSLPTSGRNEQFF
-	-	TRBV7-2	TRBJ1-1	TGTGCCAGCAGCTTCTGGACACCTAACACTGAAGCTTTCTTT	CASSFWTPNTEAFF
-	-	TRBV6-5	TRBJ2-7	TGTGCCAGCAGTTACTCGACTAGCTCCTACGAGCAGTACTTC	CASSYSTSSYEQYF
TRBD1	-	TRBV9	TRBJ1-6	TGTGCCAGCAGCGCCCGGTCGGACAGGAATAATTCACCCCTCCACTTT	CASSARSDRNNSPLHF
TRBD1	-	TRBV2	TRBJ2-1	TGTGCCAGCGGTAAAACCCTCGGGCAGGGGGCGAATGAGCAGTTCTTC	CASGKTLGQGANEQFF